A selection of T cell receptor beta chains follows, all from one sample in a study of T cell repertoires in cytomegalovirus infection. For these receptors, no antigen is known. TCRdb reanalysed the reads using MiXCR and keeps one entry per CDR3 protein. The profile shows about 310,000 distinct CDR3 sequences, about 25% of them singletons. The sample here was cultured PBMCs, taken from culture after CMV antigen stimulation. These receptors were taken from a human donor in good health (CMV status not recorded). Some clones in this sample may be carry-over from other donors' samples. The CDR3 runs from the conserved cysteine through the conserved F or W. The order of the fields is clone size, V gene, CDR3 protein. Clone size appears in some rows only: once, few, many, or a class for an expanded clone.

many TRBV7-9 CANPRGEDEQFF
many TRBV7-6 CASSFTPATNEKLFF
- TRBV4-3 CASSQGAGRTAGNTIYF
few TRBV11-2 CASSLQRTELWGYTF
- TRBV28 CASSPRLAATRFF
few TRBV27 CASSFLQGAPYNEQFF
few TRBV19 CASSIGRGTGTTSYNEQFF
few TRBV7-6 CASSFRDGGTYEQYF
- TRBV12-3/TRBV12-4 CASSSSDRASYEQYF
- TRBV18 CASSPPQKPYNEQFF
few TRBV12-3/TRBV12-4 CASSYRGPFNSPLHF
- TRBV24-1 CATNTGRRPDNEQFF
many TRBV6-1 CASSTLTSGKRDTQYF
few TRBV2 CASSPGQTFSGANEKLFF
- TRBV7-2 CASSTRQGGTDTQYF
- TRBV28 CASSFRNTQYF
few TRBV25-1 CASSESGEAPHQPQHF
- TRBV28 CASSLSSIGREYHIYEQYF
- TRBV10-3 CAISDAGLRSQGYTF
few TRBV4-3 CASSQAGRADTQYF
- TRBV6-5 CASSRGLGNTIYF
many TRBV7-9 CASSSRVGYYDYGYTF
once TRBV11-3 CASLLDNEQFF
- TRBV7-8 CASSLDRDSLQETQYF
few TRBV7-2 CASSYEGTTNEKLFF
- TRBV5-4 CASSLPDRDSPLHF
- TRBV3-1 CASSQVTTGKLSRAFF
- TRBV30 CASQPQYGYTF
few TRBV11-2 CASSHWGNTIYF
few TRBV2 CASSANRGSDQPQHF
many TRBV11-2 CASSSLAGSYEQFF
few TRBV6-8 CASSYVGAGTGELFF
- TRBV20-1 CSATTARSEQYF
few TRBV4-1 CASSLHAGAGESDTQYF
- TRBV11-2 CASSLAPPYRVYNSPLHF
few TRBV6-5 CASSYGGRNRAGELFF
- TRBV5-6 CASSAGTGGKNTEAFF
many TRBV7-9 CASSARGGPSSYNEQFF
- TRBV5-5 CASSPFTGGRDEKLFF
- TRBV11-2 CASSLGFRENTGELFF
few TRBV30 CAWSAGVSGGYTF
few TRBV10-3 CAISEPGGGRGSNNEQFF
many TRBV12-3/TRBV12-4 CASSRTREQFF
few TRBV27 CASSPERGAYEQYF
few TRBV24-1 CATSGTIAGVGEDTQYF
- TRBV27 CASTGGGTPGTSTGELFF
many TRBV30 CAWTSGLPGDTIYF
- TRBV11-2 CASRGGFSSYNEQFF